These 17 T cell receptor beta chains share one sample of origin, sequenced in a study of blood T cell repertoires in COVID-19. Profiled with immunoSEQ multiplex PCR; TCRdb holds only in-frame clones, not every one. The sample holds over 50,000 clones, 80% to 90% seen once. Input material: peripheral blood. Receptors originate from a man aged 50-59 years with active COVID-19.

The rearrangement links TRBV15 to TRBJ2-1; 8 bases map to TRBD2. V lost 1 base and J lost 7; bases outside the gene matches: 6. The CDR3 has 15 amino acids. Germline CDR1 reads LNHNV; CDR2 reads YYDKDF (reference sequence). CDR3 coding DNA: TGTGCCACCAGCAGAGGAGGTAGCGGGACGAATGAGCAGTTCTTC. Its protein is CATSRGGSGTNEQFF.

This clone occurred a few times. CDR3 nucleotide sequence: TGTGCCAGCAACGCGGGGGGCCTCAACAATGAGCAGTTCTTC. Translation gives CASNAGGLNNEQFF. The chain combines TRBV2 with TRBJ2-1, with 8 bases matching TRBD2. The J segment lost 5 bases and the V segment lost 7 bases, leaving 7 bases of the junction unmatched. The CDR3 is made up of 14 amino acids. In germline, CDR1 is SNHLY, CDR2 FYNNEI.

This clone was counted once. This chain joins TRBV4-3 and TRBJ2-2, with a weak D call TRBD2 (5 bases). V lost 3 bases and J 6 bases, leaving 11 bases between the germline ends. The CDR3 extends over 14 amino acids. CDR1 and CDR2 from the germline V gene are LGHNA and YSLEER. The CDR3: CASSHDYIPGELFF. The CDR3, as DNA: TGCGCCAGCAGCCACGACTATATCCCCGGGGAGCTGTTTTTT.

In its sample, this clone was seen a few times. This chain joins TRBV18 and TRBJ2-7, with TRBD2 matching over 8 bases. The CDR3 runs 17 residues. Germline CDR1 reads KGHSH; CDR2 reads LQKENI. V lost 4 bases and J lost 0; bases outside the gene matches: 11. The CDR3 DNA reads as TGTGCCAGCTCACGCCAACGGGGGGGCCGGAGCTCCTACGAGCAGTACTTC. This gives the protein CASSRQRGGRSSYEQYF.

The V and J genes are TRBV4-1 and TRBJ2-4, with 8 bases fitting TRBD1. This CDR3 region has 15 residues. The ends lost 0 bases at V and 16 bases at J; junction bases unmatched: 14. Germline V gene data show CDR1 as MGHRA and CDR2 as YSYEKL. This CDR3 reads CASSQDSRGHDRGYF. The CDR3 DNA follows: TGCGCCAGCAGCCAAGACAGCAGGGGCCACGACAGGGGTTACTTC.

A few counts support this clone. The chain has TRBV7-6 and TRBJ1-5, with a tentative D call TRBD1 (6 bases). Trimming cost V 5 bases and J 5 bases, with 10 bases left between them. CDR1 is SGHVS, CDR2 FNYEAQ, per germline. The CDR3 runs to 13 residues. This chain's CDR3 is CASSTRQDQPQHF. The CDR3, as DNA: TGTGCCAGCAGCACAAGACAGGATCAGCCCCAGCATTTT.

The gene calls are TRBV6-2 or TRBV6-3 and TRBJ2-7, with D perhaps matching TRBD2 (5 bases). V lost 3 bases and J 0 bases, leaving 12 bases between the germline ends. Germline V CDR1 and CDR2: MNHEY, SVGEGT. CDR3 length: 15 amino acids. CDR3 bases: TGTGCCAGCAGTTATACGGCGGGCGCCTCCTACGAGCAGTACTTC. This encodes CASSYTAGASYEQYF.

The V call is TRBV6-2 or TRBV6-3, the J call TRBJ2-1; TRBD2 agrees at 11 bases. V lost 6 bases and J lost 6; bases outside the gene matches: 7. Germline CDR1 MNHEY, CDR2 SVGEGT. The length of the CDR3 is 15 residues. DNA of the CDR3: TGTGCCAGCAGCCCGATAGCGGGGGGGTTCAATGAGCAGTTCTTC. Protein product: CASSPIAGGFNEQFF.

The chain carries TRBV30 and TRBJ2-2; 11 bases are shared with TRBD2. CDR3 length: 16 residues. J gave up 1 base and V 3 bases, and 4 bases lay outside the gene matches. Germline-derived CDR1 and CDR2 are GTSNPN and SVGIG (reference sequence). The CDR3 region has the DNA TGTGCCTGGAGAGCTAGCGGGAGGTTGAACACCGGGGAGCTGTTTTTT. It specifies CAWRASGRLNTGELFF.

The V call is TRBV28, the J call TRBJ2-1; 8 bases agree with TRBD2. The CDR3 loop spans 17 amino acids. CDR1 MDHEN and CDR2 SYDVKM come from the germline V gene. After removal of 5 bases from V and 8 bases from J, the junction contained 17 bases not matched to a gene. CDR3 bases: TGTGCCAGCAGTCCCCTCCGGCGGGGGGCGCTCAGGGATGAGCAGTTCTTC. Translation: CASSPLRRGALRDEQFF.

The CDR3 here is CASSLLSGRQNQPQHF. CDR3 nucleotide sequence: TGTGCCAGCAGCCTCCTTAGTGGAAGACAGAATCAGCCCCAGCATTTT. The chain recombines TRBV5-6 with TRBJ1-5; D is possibly TRBD1 (5 bases). V was trimmed by 4 bases and J by 4 bases, leaving 18 bases between them. The length of the CDR3 is 16 residues. Germline CDR1 is SGHDT and CDR2 is YYEEEE. The full variable domain, in which reference TRBV5-6 and TRBJ1-5 provide the parts outside the CDR3, is DAGVTQSPTHLIKTRGQQVTLRCSPKSGHDTVSWYQQALGQGPQFIFQYYEEEERQRGNFPDRFSGHQFPNYSSELNVNALLLGDSALYLCASSLLSGRQNQPQHFGDGTRLSIL.

The V and J genes are TRBV4-1 and TRBJ2-1, with 7 bases lining up with TRBD2. Trimming at V came to 2 bases and at J to 1 base, leaving 5 bases not matched to a gene. Germline V gene data show CDR1 as MGHRA and CDR2 as YSYEKL. The CDR3 consists of 16 residues. The CDR3 region has the DNA TGCGCCAGCAGCCAACTCGGGAGGTCGTCCTACAATGAGCAGTTCTTC. Translating it yields CASSQLGRSSYNEQFF.

The chain uses TRBV18 and TRBJ2-2, with D maybe TRBD1 (5 bases). The V and J ends lost 4 bases and 2 bases respectively, with 17 bases between them. This CDR3 is built from 17 residues. From germline, CDR1 is KGHSH and CDR2 LQKENI. CDR3 protein: CASSLNWGDLNTGELFF. The DNA of the CDR3 is TGTGCCAGCTCACTCAATTGGGGCGACCTTAACACCGGGGAGCTGTTTTTT.

The genes are TRBV19 and TRBJ2-5; TRBD1 matches 9 bases. Germline values: CDR1 LNHDA, CDR2 SQIVND (reference sequence). V lost 8 bases, J lost 2 bases, and 12 bases stayed unmatched. The CDR3 is made up of 16 amino acids. CDR3 sequence: CASHSIGTGKQETQYF. The CDR3 DNA follows: TGTGCCAGTCATTCGATTGGGACAGGGAAGCAAGAGACCCAGTACTTC.

The chain links TRBV19 to TRBJ1-1; D is possibly TRBD1 (6 bases). The CDR3 consists of 15 residues. V dropped 4 bases and J dropped 1 base, with 13 bases sitting between them. In germline, CDR1 is LNHDA, CDR2 SQIVND (reference sequence). CDR3 nucleotides: TGTGCCAGTAGTAAGTCTGCAGGGGAGAACACTGAAGCTTTCTTT. Its protein product is CASSKSAGENTEAFF.

The chain couples TRBV6-5 to TRBJ2-7; possible D gene TRBD1, 6 bases. There are 15 residues in the CDR3. Trimming took off 5 bases at V and 2 bases at J, with 16 bases between the two ends. Germline lookup yields CDR1 MNHEY and CDR2 SVGAGI. The CDR3 sequence: CASSPQRDNPYEQYF. As DNA, the CDR3 is TGTGCCAGCAGTCCCCAGAGGGACAACCCCTACGAGCAGTACTTC.

V and J are TRBV4-3 and TRBJ1-1; tentative D call: TRBD1 (5 bases). Germline V gene lookup returns CDR1 LGHNA and CDR2 YSLEER. The CDR3 loop spans 13 amino acids. Between the trimmed V and J ends, which lost 4 bases and 1 base, there was a span of 7 bases. This chain's CDR3 is CASSRDRNTEAFF. Here the CDR3 DNA reads TGCGCCAGCAGCCGAGACAGGAACACTGAAGCTTTCTTT.